These 5 T cell receptor beta chains were all obtained from the same sample, sequenced in a study of T cell changes during pregnancy in multiple sclerosis. Only in-frame clones appear in the TCRdb table, and some are missing; sequencing was by immunoSEQ multiplex PCR. This table has about 75,000 clones, more than 70% appearing once. This material consisted of peripheral blood, taken in the first trimester of pregnancy. The receptors stem from a female donor in good health, enrolled as a control in a pregnancy study.

CDR3 loop: CASSPTRGAGYGYTF. CDR3 coding DNA: TGTGCCAGCAGCCCCACCCGGGGGGCTGGTTATGGCTACACCTTC. This chain links TRBV4-2 with TRBJ1-2; tentatively, D is TRBD1 (6 bases). Deletions cut 4 bases from V and 5 bases from J, with 17 bases between. This CDR3 has 15 residues. The V gene's germline CDR1 is LGHNA and CDR2 YNFKEQ.

The rearrangement uses TRBV4-2 and TRBJ1-6, with 9 nucleotides matching TRBD1. The J segment lost 17 bases and the V segment lost 2 bases, leaving 7 bases of the junction unmatched. CDR1 is LGHNA and CDR2 is YNFKEQ in the germline V gene. This CDR3 spans 13 amino acids. The CDR3 DNA sequence: TGTGCCAGCAGCCAATTACCCCGGGACAGGGTCCACTTT. Encoded protein: CASSQLPRDRVHF.

The J gene is TRBJ2-3, the V gene TRBV5-1; tentatively, D is TRBD2 (6 bases). The CDR3 length is 13 residues. Germline V gene sequence: CDR1 SGHRS, CDR2 YFSETQ. Trimming took off 0 bases at V and 8 bases at J, with 10 bases between the two ends. DNA of the CDR3: TGCGCCAGCAGCTTGGCCGGGGAGGCTACGCAGTATTTT. Translating gives CASSLAGEATQYF.

The gene calls are TRBV5-6 and TRBJ1-2, with 7 bases aligning to TRBD1. The CDR3 extends over 13 amino acids. Germline V gene lookup returns CDR1 SGHDT and CDR2 YYEEEE. J lost 4 bases, V lost 2 bases, and 2 bases had no gene match. CDR3 DNA sequence: TGTGCCAGCAGCTTAGGGGGCAGCTATGGCTACACCTTC. Translation gives CASSLGGSYGYTF. The full variable domain, rest sourced from reference TRBV5-6 and TRBJ1-2, is DAGVTQSPTHLIKTRGQQVTLRCSPKSGHDTVSWYQQALGQGPQFIFQYYEEEERQRGNFPDRFSGHQFPNYSSELNVNALLLGDSALYLCASSLGGSYGYTFGSGTRLTVV.

The chain links TRBV7-9 to TRBJ2-5; 9 nucleotides match TRBD2. Germline values: CDR1 SEHNR, CDR2 FQNEAQ (reference sequence). The CDR3 runs to 15 residues. Trimming at V came to 4 bases and at J to 5 bases, leaving 8 bases not matched to a gene. For the CDR3, the DNA is TGTGCCAGCAGCTCCAGCGGGAGGAGACTGGAGACCCAGTACTTC. Protein product: CASSSSGRRLETQYF. The full variable domain, with the rest looked up from reference TRBV7-9 and TRBJ2-5, is DTGVSQNPRHKITKRGQNVTFRCDPISEHNRLYWYRQTLGQGPEFLTYFQNEAQLEKSRLLSDRFSAERPKGSFSTLEIQRTEQGDSAMYLCASSSSGRRLETQYFGPGTRLLVL.